The source of this T cell receptor (beta chain) is a study of graft-versus-host responses after intestinal transplantation. Notes on the study in general: Recipient marrow held GvH clones, some first seen in ileum or blood.

This CDR3 is built from 15 residues. Trimming removed 0 bases from V and 6 bases from J; junction bases left unmatched: 4. CDR1 is SGHAT, CDR2 FQNNGV, per germline. With regard to this clone: Its specificity is not known.

Assay: immunoSEQ multiplex PCR; the TCRdb copy retains only in-frame clones and omits some. The sample includes around 88,000 clones, around four fifths of them seen just once. This rearrangement joins TRBV11-2 to TRBJ2-3; TRBD1 matches 9 bases. The TCR sequence derives from a human donor who received an intestinal transplant. Sequences were derived from unstimulated CD8+ T cells sorted from spleen or lymph node cells, sampled before intestinal transplant. The CDR3 region is CASSLEGQGTDTQYF. The CDR3 DNA sequence: TGTGCCAGCAGCTTAGAGGGACAGGGAACGGATACGCAGTATTTT.